What follows is one T cell receptor beta chain and its context. Antigen: not known. The germline gives CDR1 MNHGY, CDR2 SVAAGI. The CDR3 has 15 residues. V lost 4 bases and J lost 8; bases outside the gene matches: 10. Autologous stem cell transplantation was followed by relapse in every patient, and brentuximab vedotin exposure varied. The data stem from a study of PD-1 blockade in classical Hodgkin lymphoma. Findings and caveats of the study: A reduction in baseline TCR diversity was reportedly seen in newly diagnosed patients relative to healthy donors. Exclusion applied to patients who initiated nivolumab less than 1 year following ASCT.

TCRdb's copy holds only in-frame clones and misses some; the assay was immunoSEQ multiplex PCR. The sample has about 6,300 clones, more than 70% seen once. This chain uses TRBV6-9 with TRBJ1-2; 10 bases line up with TRBD1. This receptor was obtained from a human donor with classical Hodgkin lymphoma. This specimen consisted of peripheral blood mononuclear cells (PBMCs), obtained before the second cycle of nivolumab. The CDR3 bases are TGTGCCAGCAGTTTCTCCGGGACAGGGGAATACGGCTACACCTTC. Protein sequence: CASSFSGTGEYGYTF.